Listed here is a single TCR beta chain. Its cognate antigen is unknown. This entry belongs to a study of graft-versus-host responses after intestinal transplantation. Broader study findings: HvG clone declines early post-transplant were associated with peak circulating GvH levels.

CDR1 and CDR2 (germline): SGHDN, FVKESK. The CDR3 totals 13 residues. The V and J ends lost 5 bases and 12 bases respectively, with 20 bases between them. Method: immunoSEQ multiplex PCR; TCRdb's copy keeps in-frame clones and lacks some. The repertoire includes over 85,000 clones, 85% to 95% of them detected once, and around 0.49% sits in the top ten. The V and J genes are TRBV14 and TRBJ2-7; tentatively, D is TRBD2 (6 bases). This sample comprised unstimulated CD8+ T cells sorted from spleen or lymph node cells, obtained before intestinal transplant. The sequence was obtained from a human donor who received an intestinal transplant. The DNA of the CDR3 is TGTGCCAGCAGCGCCGGCGGGGCCCCAGTGTGGTACTTC. It encodes CASSAGGAPVWYF.